The 20 T cell receptor beta chains below were found in one sample sequenced in a study of cytomegalovirus exposure and HLA in healthy donors. The PCR employed 60 Vbeta primers together with 13 Jbeta primers. Assay: immunoSEQ multiplex PCR; the TCRdb copy retains only in-frame clones and omits some. This sample has about 190,000 clones, with about nine tenths found just once. The sequencing input was PBMCs. These receptors came from a boy between 2 and 10 years old in good health and CMV-seronegative.

The chain joins TRBV5-1 to TRBJ1-1; D is possibly TRBD1 (5 bases). The CDR3 length is 16 residues. Germline CDR1 is SGHRS and CDR2 is YFSETQ. Trimming shortened V by 0 bases and J by 1 base, and 13 bases separated the two germline ends. The CDR3 sequence: CASSLAARAPNTEAFF. The CDR3 region has the DNA TGCGCCAGCAGCTTGGCCGCCAGGGCCCCGAACACTGAAGCTTTCTTT.

The chain uses TRBV19 and TRBJ1-6, with 8 nucleotides matching TRBD1. The CDR3 totals 14 residues. Germline assignment: CDR1 LNHDA and CDR2 SQIVND (reference sequence). The trim removed 5 bases at V and 10 bases at J, leaving 7 bases unmatched. The CDR3 loop reads CASSEGQGGSPLHF. The CDR3 region has the DNA TGTGCCAGTAGTGAAGGACAGGGCGGGTCACCCCTCCACTTT. The full variable domain, rest sourced from reference TRBV19 and TRBJ1-6, is DGGITQSPKYLFRKEGQNVTLSCEQNLNHDAMYWYRQDPGQGLRLIYYSQIVNDFQKGDIAEGYSVSREKKESFPLTVTSAQKNPTAFYLCASSEGQGGSPLHFGNGTRLTVT.

The chain carries TRBV19 and TRBJ2-2; D uncertain. The CDR3 extends over 15 amino acids. V was pared by 4 bases and J by 4 bases, with 13 bases between. Germline CDR1 is LNHDA and CDR2 is SQIVND (reference sequence). In DNA form, the CDR3 reads TGTGCCAGTAGTACCCCCCCAGGCCTCACCGGGGAGCTGTTTTTT. Protein product: CASSTPPGLTGELFF.

The chain uses TRBV19 and TRBJ2-7; TRBD1 matches 9 bases. The CDR3 covers 13 residues. The V and J ends lost 5 bases and 6 bases, in that order; junction bases with no gene match: 5. Germline loops: CDR1 LNHDA, CDR2 SQIVND (reference sequence). DNA of the CDR3: TGTGCCAGTAGTTGGGACAGGGAGGGCGAGCAGTACTTC. Encoded protein: CASSWDREGEQYF. Looking up the rest from reference TRBV19 and TRBJ2-7 gives the full variable domain: DGGITQSPKYLFRKEGQNVTLSCEQNLNHDAMYWYRQDPGQGLRLIYYSQIVNDFQKGDIAEGYSVSREKKESFPLTVTSAQKNPTAFYLCASSWDREGEQYFGPGTRLTVT.

The sample holds one count of this clone. The chain has TRBV5-1 and TRBJ1-1; 11 bases are a match to TRBD1. The trim removed 3 bases at V and 3 bases at J, leaving 7 bases unmatched. Germline V gives CDR1 SGHRS, CDR2 YFSETQ. The CDR3 is 16 amino acids. The CDR3 loop is CASSSRDRGEDTEAFF. For the CDR3, the DNA is TGCGCCAGCAGCTCCCGGGACAGGGGGGAGGACACTGAAGCTTTCTTT.

The chain links TRBV19 to TRBJ1-3; D is unresolved. The CDR3 runs to 15 residues. Germline CDR1 LNHDA, CDR2 SQIVND (reference sequence). Trimming pared 6 bases from V and 0 bases from J, leaving 12 bases between. The CDR3, as DNA: TGTGCCAGTAGCCCCCTGAGAAGCTCTGGAAACACCATATATTTT. Translating gives CASSPLRSSGNTIYF.

CDR3 protein: CASSLPRWAGAGGTQYF. The CDR3 DNA sequence: TGTGCCAGCAGCTTACCCCGATGGGCGGGGGCCGGTGGTACGCAGTATTTT. This chain links TRBV7-8 with TRBJ2-3, with D possibly being TRBD2 (7 bases). V was shortened by 2 bases and J by 8 bases, with 23 bases between the two germline ends. Germline V CDR1 and CDR2: SGHVS, FQNEAQ. The CDR3 consists of 17 residues.

This chain joins TRBV19 and TRBJ2-5; no clear D. This CDR3 comprises 12 residues. Germline V gene data show CDR1 as LNHDA and CDR2 as SQIVND (reference sequence). Trimming stripped 4 bases from V and 2 bases from J, with 5 bases between. This chain's CDR3 is CASSTTQETQYF. The CDR3 DNA follows: TGTGCCAGTAGTACGACACAAGAGACCCAGTACTTC.

This clone was counted a few times. This chain connects TRBV4-1 to TRBJ1-1; D gene ambiguous. Trimming shortened V by 1 base and J by 7 bases, and 4 bases separated the two germline ends. This CDR3 spans 11 amino acids. Germline V lookup: CDR1 MGHRA, CDR2 YSYEKL. CDR3 in amino acids: CASSQVDEAFF. In DNA, the CDR3 is TGCGCCAGCAGCCAAGTAGATGAAGCTTTCTTT.

This CDR3 is CASSVGRGGPGNTIYF. For the CDR3, the DNA is TGTGCCAGCAGCGTAGGGCGCGGAGGCCCTGGAAACACCATATATTTT. V and J are TRBV9 and TRBJ1-3; D gene uncertain. Germline V gene sequence: CDR1 SGDLS, CDR2 YYNGEE. The CDR3 totals 16 residues. V was cut by 0 bases and J by 2 bases, with 12 bases left in between.

The rearrangement uses TRBV2 and TRBJ2-3; 7 bases map to TRBD1. Germline V lookup: CDR1 SNHLY, CDR2 FYNNEI. This CDR3 contains 16 residues. J was trimmed by 5 bases and V by 1 base; bases with no gene match: 9. The CDR3 sequence is CASSEGDSYLGDTQYF. DNA of the CDR3: TGTGCCAGCAGTGAAGGGGACAGCTACTTGGGAGATACGCAGTATTTT.

Only a few counts were recorded for this clone. The CDR3 nucleotides read TGCGCCAGCAGCCAAGACCCACTAGTTTACACCGGGGAGCTGTTTTTT. As protein: CASSQDPLVYTGELFF. This rearrangement joins TRBV4-1 to TRBJ2-2; TRBD2 might be the D (5 bases). Germline CDR1 is MGHRA and CDR2 is YSYEKL. This CDR3 has 16 residues. V lost 0 bases, J lost 3 bases, and 11 bases lay in between.

The genes are TRBV28 and TRBJ1-2; no definite D call. Trimming took off 5 bases at V and 0 bases at J, with 16 bases between the two ends. This CDR3 region has 16 residues. Per the germline V gene, CDR1 is MDHEN and CDR2 is SYDVKM. This CDR3 reads CASSPPRGSSNYGYTF. CDR3 sequence (DNA): TGTGCCAGCAGTCCGCCGAGAGGGTCCTCTAACTATGGCTACACCTTC.

The chain combines TRBV11-2 with TRBJ2-7, with a possible D match to TRBD1 (6 bases). The germline gives CDR1 SGHAT, CDR2 FQNNGV. V lost 4 bases, J lost 0 bases, and 10 bases lay in between. This CDR3 has 14 residues. The CDR3 DNA sequence: TGTGCCAGCAGCTCAGCGACAGGCTCCTACGAGCAGTACTTC. Its translation: CASSSATGSYEQYF.

About this clone itself: This sample also contains other DNA sequences that code for the same CDR3. The chain carries TRBV28 and TRBJ1-3, with unresolved D. V gave up 3 bases and J gave up 4 bases, with 4 bases separating them. Looked up from germline, CDR1 is MDHEN and CDR2 is SYDVKM. The CDR3 loop spans 12 amino acids. CDR3 protein: CASSFRGNTIYF. As DNA, the CDR3 is TGTGCCAGCAGTTTTCGGGGAAACACCATATATTTT.

J is TRBJ2-3 and V is TRBV11-2, with 10 bases aligning to TRBD2. CDR3 length equals 15 residues. V shed 2 bases, J shed 4 bases, and the junction held 3 bases outside the gene matches. The germline CDR1 and CDR2 sequences are SGHAT and FQNNGV. The CDR3 reads CASSLRSGGADTQYF. The CDR3, as DNA: TGTGCCAGCAGCTTACGAAGCGGGGGGGCAGATACGCAGTATTTT.

J is TRBJ1-4 and V is TRBV7-8; D is undetermined. The length of the CDR3 is 12 residues. The V gene lost 5 bases and the J gene lost 6 bases, with 7 bases spanning the gap. Germline V gives CDR1 SGHVS, CDR2 FQNEAQ. CDR3: CASSPGDEKLFF. The CDR3 nucleotides read TGTGCCAGCAGCCCCGGGGATGAAAAACTGTTTTTT.

The chain uses TRBV30 and TRBJ1-6; the D gene is possibly TRBD1 (6 bases). CDR3 length equals 16 residues. With 0 bases removed from V and 7 bases from J, the gap between germline ends came to 16 bases. CDR1 GTSNPN and CDR2 SVGIG come from the germline V gene (reference sequence). In DNA, the CDR3 is TGTGCCTGGAGTGTACTTGCAGGGGCGCAGAATTCACCCCTCCACTTT. This gives the protein CAWSVLAGAQNSPLHF.

The chain has TRBV4-2 and TRBJ1-3, with a possible D match to TRBD1 (5 bases). Trimming shortened V by 2 bases and J by 3 bases, and 32 bases separated the two germline ends. The CDR3 has 22 amino acids. Germline CDR1 is LGHNA and CDR2 is YNFKEQ. DNA for the CDR3: TGTGCCAGCAGCCAAACTGGCCTATGGACACCTTATTGGGCCGACTTTGGAAACACCATATATTTT. Residues: CASSQTGLWTPYWADFGNTIYF.

V usage is TRBV7-9 and J usage is TRBJ2-1; TRBD2 matches 10 bases. CDR3 length: 17 residues. Trimming removed 0 bases from V and 4 bases from J; junction bases left unmatched: 6. Germline V gene sequence: CDR1 SEHNR, CDR2 FQNEAQ (reference sequence). The CDR3 loop is CASSLAVASGGYNEQFF. In nucleotides, the CDR3 is TGTGCCAGCAGCTTAGCGGTCGCTAGCGGGGGATACAATGAGCAGTTCTTC.